This T cell receptor (beta chain) was found in a study of cytomegalovirus exposure and HLA in healthy donors. It was with 60 Vbeta and 13 Jbeta primers that the PCR ran. The protocol was immunoSEQ multiplex PCR, while the TCRdb copy is restricted to in-frame clones and leaves out a portion. The profile shows roughly 100,000 clones, 78% of them singletons. Trimming cost V 7 bases and J 1 base; bases outside gene matches: 3. Looked up from germline, CDR1 is MGHDK and CDR2 is SYGVNS. There are 15 residues in the CDR3. The TCR originated in a woman between 35 and 50 years old in good health and CMV-seronegative. This chain uses TRBV25-1 with TRBJ2-3, with TRBD2 identical over 12 bases. The sample taken for sequencing was PBMCs. The CDR3 protein is CASTPSGRGTDTQYF. CDR3 nucleotide sequence: TGTGCCAGCACTCCTAGCGGGAGGGGCACAGATACGCAGTATTTT.